This TCR beta chain was obtained from a study of blood T cells in healthy people across ages. Combining a sample-barcoded 5' primer with a J-beta primer mix, a second PCR ran for roughly 6 to 12 cycles. TCRdb fed the 5' RACE reads into MiXCR, producing one record per CDR3 protein. The sample shows hundreds of thousands of distinct CDR3 sequences, around 49% of them seen only once. CDR3 length: 15 amino acids. V shed 5 bases and J shed 0 bases, with 11 bases lying between them. Germline assignment: CDR1 MDHEN and CDR2 SYDVKM. This receptor was obtained from a man aged 30-40 years in good health. This chain connects TRBV28 to TRBJ2-4; the D gene could be TRBD1 or TRBD2 (5 bases each). Sequenced material: blood. CDR3 region: CASSLTGLAKNIQYF. CDR3 bases: TGTGCCAGCAGTCTCACGGGGCTAGCCAAAAACATTCAGTACTTC.